Given below is one T cell receptor (beta chain) in context. No antigen is known for it. These data come from a study of beta chain features in type 1 diabetes. Whole-study results and caveats: Comparison showed that naive, central memory and Treg TCRB repertoires appeared more similar among patients than among healthy donors. All four CD4+ subsets of Type 1 diabetes patients contained TCRB CDR3s that were moderately but significantly shorter. In these data, an HLA type influence on TCRB rearrangement remained unresolved.

What was sequenced were expressed TCRB transcripts, since all of the isolated RNA had been reverse transcribed. Libraries were prepared by immunoSEQ multiplex PCR; TCRdb keeps only in-frame clonotypes and omits some of them. The data contain a few hundred thousand clones, about 13% of them singletons. The length of the CDR3 is 13 residues. V lost 1 base to trimming and J lost 12 bases, with 13 bases between them. Germline-derived CDR1 and CDR2 are SGHTA and FQGNSA. Sequenced input: naive CD4+ T cells from blood. The gene calls are TRBV7-2 and TRBJ2-1; possibly TRBD2 for D (6 bases). This sequence originates from a woman between 18 and 29 years old with type 1 diabetes. In DNA form, the CDR3 reads TGTGCCAGCAGCTTAGAAACGGGGGTAATGCAGTTCTTC. The encoded protein is CASSLETGVMQFF.